The TCR beta chain described here comes from a study of blood T cell repertoires in COVID-19. The CDR3 covers 15 residues. The V gene's germline CDR1 is LNHDA and CDR2 SQIVND (reference sequence). V shed 6 bases and J shed 7 bases, with 19 bases lying between them. Per the original methods: How many nucleated cells were present was estimated from reference gene primer amplification. Sequenced by immunoSEQ multiplex PCR; TCRdb stores in-frame clones only, minus some. The V and J calls and clone size are taken from that table; D and trimming were inferred from the DNA. The sample comprises around 270,000 clones, roughly 80% of which are singletons, and 15% to 17% rests with the top ten. The sample holds a few counts of this clone.

This TCR was sampled from a person between 65 and 79 years old with COVID-19, enrolled during active disease. This chain connects TRBV19 to TRBJ1-5, with unresolved D. Sequencing used peripheral blood. CDR3: CASRFNSVAEQPQHF. The DNA for the CDR3 is TGTGCCAGTAGGTTCAATTCTGTCGCTGAGCAGCCCCAGCATTTT. The entire variable domain, with the rest obtained from reference TRBV19 and TRBJ1-5, is as follows: DGGITQSPKYLFRKEGQNVTLSCEQNLNHDAMYWYRQDPGQGLRLIYYSQIVNDFQKGDIAEGYSVSREKKESFPLTVTSAQKNPTAFYLCASRFNSVAEQPQHFGDGTRLSIL.